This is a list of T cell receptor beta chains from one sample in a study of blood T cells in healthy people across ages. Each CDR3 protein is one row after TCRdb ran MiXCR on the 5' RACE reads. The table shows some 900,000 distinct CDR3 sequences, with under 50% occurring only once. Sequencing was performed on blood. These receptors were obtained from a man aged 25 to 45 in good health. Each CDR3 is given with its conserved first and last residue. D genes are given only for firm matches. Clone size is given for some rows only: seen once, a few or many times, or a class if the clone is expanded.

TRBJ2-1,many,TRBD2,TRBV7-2,CASSLGGGASYNEQFF,TGTGCCAGCAGCTTAGGCGGGGGGGCGTCCTACAATGAGCAGTTCTTC
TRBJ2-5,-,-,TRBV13,CASSLAGPNNEQYF,TGTGCCAGCAGCTTAGCCGGGCCTAACAATGAGCAGTACTTC
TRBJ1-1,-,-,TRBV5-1,CASSLAVGGRTEAFF,TGCGCCAGCAGCTTGGCCGTCGGGGGCCGTACTGAAGCTTTCTTT
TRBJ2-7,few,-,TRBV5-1,CASSADGDYEQYF,TGCGCCAGCAGCGCGGACGGAGACTACGAGCAGTACTTC
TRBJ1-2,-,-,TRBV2,CASSESRVSYGYTF,TGTGCCAGCAGTGAAAGCAGGGTCTCCTATGGCTACACCTTC
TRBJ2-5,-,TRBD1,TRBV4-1,CASSQLSRGRNQETQYF,TGCGCCAGCAGCCAACTGAGCAGGGGGCGAAACCAAGAGACCCAGTACTTC
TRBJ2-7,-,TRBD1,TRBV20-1,CSAGHHRGAYEQYF,TGCAGTGCTGGGCACCACAGGGGGGCCTACGAGCAGTACTTC
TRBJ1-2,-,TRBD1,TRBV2,CASTEGTGGGYTF,TGTGCCAGCACCGAAGGGACAGGAGGAGGCTACACCTTC
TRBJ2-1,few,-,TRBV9,CASSVEPRSWYNEQFF,TGTGCCAGCAGCGTAGAGCCACGGAGTTGGTACAATGAGCAGTTCTTC
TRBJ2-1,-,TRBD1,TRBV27,CASSPRTGHWVFEQFF,TGTGCCAGCAGTCCCAGGACAGGCCATTGGGTTTTTGAGCAGTTCTTC
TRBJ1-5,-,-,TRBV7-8,CASSSHPRTVNQPQHF,TGTGCCAGCAGCTCCCATCCCCGGACAGTTAATCAGCCCCAGCATTTT
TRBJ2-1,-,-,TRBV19,CASRGRGYNEQFF,TGTGCCAGTAGGGGCAGAGGTTACAATGAGCAGTTCTTC
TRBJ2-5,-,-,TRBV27,CASSPPRASQETQYF,TGTGCCAGCAGTCCTCCCAGGGCTTCCCAAGAGACCCAGTACTTC
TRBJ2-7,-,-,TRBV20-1,CSAPMAEGHVYEQYF,TGCAGTGCTCCCATGGCTGAGGGGCATGTCTACGAGCAGTACTTC
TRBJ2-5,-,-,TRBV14,CASSQGRLSPTHQETQYF,TGTGCCAGCAGCCAAGGTCGGCTCTCCCCCACGCACCAAGAGACCCAGTACTTC
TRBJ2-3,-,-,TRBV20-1,CSPLGQPYTDTQYF,TGCAGCCCGCTCGGACAGCCGTACACAGATACGCAGTATTTT
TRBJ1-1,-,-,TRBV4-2,CASSQALGGEYTEAFF,TGTGCCAGCAGCCAAGCCCTGGGGGGCGAGTACACTGAAGCTTTCTTT
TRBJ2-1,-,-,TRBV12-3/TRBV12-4,CASTAGSEFSEQFF,TGTGCCAGCACCGCGGGCTCGGAATTCAGTGAGCAGTTCTTC
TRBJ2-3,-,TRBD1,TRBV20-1,CSPGQAGIGTQYF,TGCAGTCCCGGACAGGCGGGTATTGGTACGCAGTATTTT
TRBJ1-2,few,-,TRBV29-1,CSVPATARLANYGYTF,TGCAGCGTTCCGGCGACAGCTCGGTTAGCTAACTATGGCTACACCTTC
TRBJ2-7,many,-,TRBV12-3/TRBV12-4,CASSLIGVLPGSDEQYF,TGTGCCAGCAGTTTAATCGGGGTCTTACCGGGCTCCGACGAGCAGTACTTC
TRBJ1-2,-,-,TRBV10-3,CAISERGTNYGYTF,TGTGCCATCAGTGAACGGGGGACAAACTATGGCTACACCTTC
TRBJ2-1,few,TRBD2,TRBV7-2,CASRLGTSGNEQFF,TGTGCCAGCAGGTTGGGGACTAGCGGGAATGAGCAGTTCTTC
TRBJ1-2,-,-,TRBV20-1,CSARVYSDYTF,TGCAGTGCTAGAGTCTATAGTGACTACACCTTC
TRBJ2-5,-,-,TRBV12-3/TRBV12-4,CASRDPEETQYF,TGTGCCAGCAGGGACCCTGAGGAGACCCAGTACTTC
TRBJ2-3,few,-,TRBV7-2,CASSFSGGNTDTQYF,TGTGCCAGCAGCTTTTCAGGGGGGAATACAGATACGCAGTATTTT
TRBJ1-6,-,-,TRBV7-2,CASSLVGPDNSPLHF,TGTGCCAGCAGCTTAGTTGGACCAGATAATTCACCCCTCCACTTT
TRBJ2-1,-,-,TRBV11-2,CASSSGRDEQFF,TGTGCCAGCAGCTCCGGACGAGATGAGCAGTTCTTC